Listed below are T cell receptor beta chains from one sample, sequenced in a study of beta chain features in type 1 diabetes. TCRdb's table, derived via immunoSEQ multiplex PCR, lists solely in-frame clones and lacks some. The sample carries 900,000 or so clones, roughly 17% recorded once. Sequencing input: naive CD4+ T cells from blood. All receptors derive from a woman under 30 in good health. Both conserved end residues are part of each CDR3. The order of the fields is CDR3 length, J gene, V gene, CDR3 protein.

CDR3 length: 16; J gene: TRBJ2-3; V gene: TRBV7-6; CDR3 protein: CASSLVGGAPTDTQYF
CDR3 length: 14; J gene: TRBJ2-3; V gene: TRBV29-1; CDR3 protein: CSVEGNGRRDTQYF
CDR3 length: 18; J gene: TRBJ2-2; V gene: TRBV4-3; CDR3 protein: CASSQDLPTSANTGELFF
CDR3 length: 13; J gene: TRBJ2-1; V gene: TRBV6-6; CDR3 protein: CASSYSSANEQFF
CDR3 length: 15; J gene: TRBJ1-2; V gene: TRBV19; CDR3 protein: CASSTSRTVFYGYTF
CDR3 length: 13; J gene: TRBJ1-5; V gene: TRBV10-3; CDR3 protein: CAISFSPNQPQHF
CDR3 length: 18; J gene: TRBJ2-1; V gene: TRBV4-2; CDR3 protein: CASSLRTGGMGSYNEQFF
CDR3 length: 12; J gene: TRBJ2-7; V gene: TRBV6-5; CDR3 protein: CASSLDRAKQYF
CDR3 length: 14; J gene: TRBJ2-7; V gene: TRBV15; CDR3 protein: CATSRDLGAYEQYF
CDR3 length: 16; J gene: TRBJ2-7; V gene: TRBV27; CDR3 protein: CASSSLGTSLSYEQYF
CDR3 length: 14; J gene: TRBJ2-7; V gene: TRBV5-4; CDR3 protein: CASSLGRGYDEQYF
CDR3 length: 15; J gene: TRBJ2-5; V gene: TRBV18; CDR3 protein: CASSPPDRGGETQYF
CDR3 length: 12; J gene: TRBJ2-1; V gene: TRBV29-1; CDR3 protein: CSVEGTYNEQFF
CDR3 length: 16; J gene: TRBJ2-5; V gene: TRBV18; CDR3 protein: CASSPNIVQLQETQYF
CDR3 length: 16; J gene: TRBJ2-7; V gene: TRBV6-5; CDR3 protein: CASSYSLLAGDDEQYF
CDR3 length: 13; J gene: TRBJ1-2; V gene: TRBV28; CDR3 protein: CASGSHMGYGYTF
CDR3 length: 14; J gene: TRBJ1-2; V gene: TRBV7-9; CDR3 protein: CASSLVGRNYGYTF
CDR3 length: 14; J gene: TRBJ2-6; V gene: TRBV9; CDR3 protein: CASSARGGANVLTF
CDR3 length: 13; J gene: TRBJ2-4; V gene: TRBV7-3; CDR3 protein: CASSLGKGDIQYF
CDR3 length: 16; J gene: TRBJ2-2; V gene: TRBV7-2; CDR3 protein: CASSLGEGLNTGELFF
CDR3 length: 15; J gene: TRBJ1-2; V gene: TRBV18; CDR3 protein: CASSPDESDRFGYTF
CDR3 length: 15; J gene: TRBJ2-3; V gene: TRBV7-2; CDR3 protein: CASSSRSGDADTQYF
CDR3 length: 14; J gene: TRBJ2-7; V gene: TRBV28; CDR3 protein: CASSFRLGEYEQYF
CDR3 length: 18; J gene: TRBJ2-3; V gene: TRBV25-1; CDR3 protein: CASSEAPGQGWSTDTQYF
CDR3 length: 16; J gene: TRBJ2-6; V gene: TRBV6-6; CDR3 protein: CASSTGSRSRANVLTF
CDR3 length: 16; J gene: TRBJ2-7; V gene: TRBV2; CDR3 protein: CASSTLLVTSGYEQYF
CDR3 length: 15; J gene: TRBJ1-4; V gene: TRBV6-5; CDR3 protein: CASSYSGQRHEKLFF
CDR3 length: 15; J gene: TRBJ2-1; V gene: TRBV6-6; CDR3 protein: CASSRLADFYNEQFF
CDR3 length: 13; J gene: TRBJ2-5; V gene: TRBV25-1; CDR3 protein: CASSESDRRSQYF
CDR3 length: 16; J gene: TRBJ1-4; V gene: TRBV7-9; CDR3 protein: CASSLFGTPESEKLFF
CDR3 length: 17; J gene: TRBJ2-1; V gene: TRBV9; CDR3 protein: CASSPRTSGSSYNEQFF
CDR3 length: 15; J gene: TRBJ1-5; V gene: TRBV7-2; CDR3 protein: CASSLGLTGNQPQHF
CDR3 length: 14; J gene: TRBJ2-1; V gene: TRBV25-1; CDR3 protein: CASSEGSGHNEQFF
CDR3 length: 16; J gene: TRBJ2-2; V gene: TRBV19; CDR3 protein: CASSIDRSGRAGELFF
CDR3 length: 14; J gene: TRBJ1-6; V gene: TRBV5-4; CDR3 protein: CASSFLAEDSPLHF
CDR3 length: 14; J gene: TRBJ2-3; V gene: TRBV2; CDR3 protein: CASSGSGRWDTQYF
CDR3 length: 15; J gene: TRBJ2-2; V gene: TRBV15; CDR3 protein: CATSRRSGFTGELFF
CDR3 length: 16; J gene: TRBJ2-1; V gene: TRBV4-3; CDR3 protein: CASSRLRAGALNEQFF
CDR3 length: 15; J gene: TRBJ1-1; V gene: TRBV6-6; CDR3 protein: CASSYGAGGSFEAFF
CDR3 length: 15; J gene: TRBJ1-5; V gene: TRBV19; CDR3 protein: CASSTGQAYGQPQHF
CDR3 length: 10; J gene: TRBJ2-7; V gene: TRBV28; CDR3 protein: CASGKVEQYF
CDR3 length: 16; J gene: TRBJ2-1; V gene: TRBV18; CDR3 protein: CASSPLGLAGANEQFF
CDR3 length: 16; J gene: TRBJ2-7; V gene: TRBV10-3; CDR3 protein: CAISAVTGRPTYEQYF
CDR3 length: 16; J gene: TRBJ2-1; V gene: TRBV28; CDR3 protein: CASSSPSGRSSNEQFF
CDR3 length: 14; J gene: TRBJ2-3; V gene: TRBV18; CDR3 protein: CASCEGVGTDTQYF
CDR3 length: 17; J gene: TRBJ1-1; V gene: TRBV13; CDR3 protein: CASSPDRGSVMNTEAFF
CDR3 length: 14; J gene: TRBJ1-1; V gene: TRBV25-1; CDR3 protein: CASTQDGGSSEAFF
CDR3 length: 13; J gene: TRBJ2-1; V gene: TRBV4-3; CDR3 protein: CASSRRLYNEQFF
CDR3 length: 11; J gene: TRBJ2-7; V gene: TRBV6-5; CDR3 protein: CASSHGKEQYF
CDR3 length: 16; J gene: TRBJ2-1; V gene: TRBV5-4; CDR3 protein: CASSLLAASSYNEQFF